A single sample is the source of the 11 T cell receptor beta chains below, sequenced in a study of shared clonotypes between healthy human individuals. Sequencing was performed with immunoSEQ multiplex PCR; in TCRdb, only in-frame clones are kept and a portion is missing. This sample has some 1.4 million clones; over 95% occur once, and the top ten carry roughly 1.1%. The sequenced sample consisted of naive CD4+ T cells sorted from blood. As to subset: CD45RA+ positively selected. The origin of the receptors is a man under 40 in good health.

This chain joins TRBV6-5 and TRBJ2-7; unclear D gene. Trimming cost V 6 bases and J 3 bases, with 6 bases left between them. The CDR3 has 11 amino acids. Germline V CDR1 and CDR2: MNHEY, SVGAGI. The CDR3 protein is CASRMDYEQYF. The CDR3 nucleotides read TGTGCCAGCAGGATGGACTACGAGCAGTACTTC.

The chain links TRBV6-5 to TRBJ2-2; D is unclear. CDR1 is MNHEY and CDR2 is SVGAGI in the germline V gene. This CDR3 has 13 amino acids. The V end lost 5 bases, the J end lost 7 bases, and 11 bases lay between the germline ends. CDR3 sequence (DNA): TGTGCCAGCAGTGTCAAGGGCAACGGGGAGCTGTTTTTT. Residues: CASSVKGNGELFF.

J is TRBJ2-4 and V is TRBV29-1; D perhaps matches TRBD1 (6 bases). The V end was cut by 6 bases, the J end by 7 bases, with 16 bases between. Per germline, CDR1 SQVTM and CDR2 ANQGSEA. The CDR3 runs 13 residues. CDR3 sequence (DNA): TGCAGCGTCGGACAGTCCCGGGCGAACATTCAGTACTTC. This codes for CSVGQSRANIQYF.

In DNA, the CDR3 is TGCAGCGTCGCGGACAGGGGCCACGAGCAGTACTTC. As protein: CSVADRGHEQYF. The chain recombines TRBV29-1 with TRBJ2-7; 9 bases map to TRBD1. V was pared by 6 bases and J by 5 bases, with 5 bases of the junction left unmatched. The CDR3 is made up of 12 amino acids. Germline CDR1 SQVTM, CDR2 ANQGSEA.

The chain employs TRBV5-5 and TRBJ2-7; unclear D gene. Per germline, CDR1 SGHKS and CDR2 YYEKEE (reference sequence). The CDR3 loop spans 10 amino acids. Between the trimmed V and J ends, which lost 4 bases and 7 bases, there was a span of 6 bases. In DNA, the CDR3 is TGTGCCAGCAGCAGCTGGGAGCAGTACTTC. Translated: CASSSWEQYF.

V and J are TRBV19 and TRBJ1-4; 7 bases are a match to TRBD1. This CDR3 is built from 14 residues. The germline V gene has CDR1 LNHDA and CDR2 SQIVND (reference sequence). With V trimmed by 4 bases and J by 6 bases, 5 bases remained unmatched. The CDR3 nucleotides are TGTGCCAGTAGTACGACAGGGCACTATGAAAAACTGTTTTTT. Translation gives CASSTTGHYEKLFF.

The CDR3, as DNA: TGCAGCGTTGCAGGCATCGGGGGGAGGGGCTACACCTTC. The encoded protein is CSVAGIGGRGYTF. The chain couples TRBV29-1 to TRBJ1-2; tentative D call: TRBD1 (5 bases). Trimming took off 4 bases at V and 8 bases at J, with 17 bases between the two ends. The CDR3 is 13 amino acids. Germline V gene lookup returns CDR1 SQVTM and CDR2 ANQGSEA.

The chain uses TRBV10-1 and TRBJ2-4, with 7 nucleotides matching TRBD1. The CDR3 is 13 amino acids. Trimming removed 4 bases from V and 8 bases from J; junction bases left unmatched: 5. Looked up from germline, CDR1 is WNHNN and CDR2 is SYGVQD (reference sequence). The CDR3 protein is CASSGQGSDIQYF. The CDR3 coding sequence is TGCGCCAGCAGTGGACAGGGTTCGGACATTCAGTACTTC.

The V and J genes are TRBV29-1 and TRBJ2-7, with a weak D call TRBD2 (7 bases). V was clipped by 6 bases and J by 4 bases, with 13 bases between them. CDR1 SQVTM and CDR2 ANQGSEA come from the germline V gene. The CDR3 contains 12 residues. The CDR3 DNA sequence: TGCAGCGTCCCGGGGGGCCGATACGAGCAGTACTTC. It specifies CSVPGGRYEQYF.

The chain is built from TRBV5-4 and TRBJ2-5; TRBD1 might be the D (6 bases). The CDR3 consists of 16 residues. Trimming took off 1 base at V and 2 bases at J, with 15 bases between the two ends. From germline, CDR1 is SGHNT and CDR2 YYREEE (reference sequence). The DNA of the CDR3 is TGTGCCAGCAGCTTGCCCCCTCCAGGGGTACAAGAGACCCAGTACTTC. Encoded protein: CASSLPPPGVQETQYF.

The genes are TRBV29-1 and TRBJ1-3, with 7 nucleotides matching TRBD1. The CDR3 contains 15 residues. The germline gives CDR1 SQVTM, CDR2 ANQGSEA. The J segment lost 3 bases and the V segment lost 7 bases, leaving 12 bases of the junction unmatched. This chain's CDR3 is CSARVSTGSGNTIYF. The CDR3 bases are TGCAGCGCTAGAGTCTCGACAGGGAGTGGAAACACCATATATTTT.